The 4 T cell receptor beta chains given below trace back to one sample, sequenced in a study of blood T cell repertoires in COVID-19. The repertoire was sequenced with immunoSEQ multiplex PCR; TCRdb's copy has only in-frame clones and lacks some. The sample includes just over 150,000 clones, around 82% of them seen just once. Source material: peripheral blood. The receptors derive from a woman aged 35 to 49 with COVID-19, enrolled during active disease.

V and J are TRBV2 and TRBJ1-4; the D is unclear. The V and J ends lost 8 bases and 10 bases respectively, with 17 bases between them. Germline CDR1 reads SNHLY; CDR2 reads FYNNEI. The length of the CDR3 is 13 residues. The DNA for the CDR3 is TGTGCCAGCCTAATCTCTGCACGGGGAAAACTGTTTTTT. It translates to CASLISARGKLFF.

The V call is TRBV7-8, the J call TRBJ1-1; D not resolved. CDR3 length: 13 residues. Germline V gene data show CDR1 as SGHVS and CDR2 as FQNEAQ. Between the trimmed V and J ends, which lost 2 bases and 10 bases, there was a span of 14 bases. The CDR3 DNA is TGTGCCAGCAGCTTATCGGAGCAGGAGGCAGCTTTCTTT. This encodes CASSLSEQEAAFF.

The V call is TRBV6-1, the J call TRBJ1-5; no clear D. Germline assignment: CDR1 MNHNS and CDR2 SASEGT. The CDR3 consists of 14 residues. The V end lost 3 bases, the J end lost 5 bases, and 11 bases lay between the germline ends. In DNA, the CDR3 is TGTGCCAGCAGTGACGTGTGGCCCTATCAGCCCCAGCATTTT. Protein: CASSDVWPYQPQHF.

The rearrangement links TRBV28 to TRBJ2-2; D may be TRBD2 (5 bases). CDR1 and CDR2 (germline): MDHEN, SYDVKM. The CDR3 extends over 16 amino acids. V was cut by 5 bases and J by 1 base, with 14 bases left in between. This chain's CDR3 is CASSRLTGRNTGELFF. CDR3 coding DNA: TGTGCCAGCAGTCGGCTTACTGGGAGGAACACCGGGGAGCTGTTTTTT.